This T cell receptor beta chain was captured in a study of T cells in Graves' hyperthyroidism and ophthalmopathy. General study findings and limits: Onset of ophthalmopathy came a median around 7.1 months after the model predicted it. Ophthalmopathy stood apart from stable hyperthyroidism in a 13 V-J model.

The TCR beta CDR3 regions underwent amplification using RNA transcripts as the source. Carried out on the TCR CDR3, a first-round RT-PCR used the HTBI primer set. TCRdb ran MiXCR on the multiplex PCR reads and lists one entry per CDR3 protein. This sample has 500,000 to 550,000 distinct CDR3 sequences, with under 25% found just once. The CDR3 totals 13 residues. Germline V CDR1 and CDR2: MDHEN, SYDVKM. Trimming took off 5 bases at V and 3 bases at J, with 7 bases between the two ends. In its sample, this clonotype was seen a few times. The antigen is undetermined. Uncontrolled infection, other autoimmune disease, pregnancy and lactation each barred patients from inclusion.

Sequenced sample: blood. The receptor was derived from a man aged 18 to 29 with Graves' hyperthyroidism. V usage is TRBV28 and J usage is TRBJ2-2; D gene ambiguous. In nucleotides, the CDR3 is TGTGCCAGCAGTGTTGGATACACCGGGGAGCTGTTTTTT. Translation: CASSVGYTGELFF.